Listed below are T cell receptor beta chains from one sample, sequenced in a study of cytomegalovirus exposure and HLA in healthy donors. TCRdb's copy holds only in-frame clones and misses some; the assay was immunoSEQ multiplex PCR. Here the sample spans roughly 100,000 clones, 65% to 75% being singletons. Sequenced sample: PBMCs. These receptors all come from a man aged 40-55 years in good health and CMV-seropositive. Each CDR3 is given with its conserved first and last residue. D genes are given only for firm matches. Not every row has a clone size; where given, it reads once, few, many or a size class.

abundance: NA; d_gene: NA; j_gene: TRBJ2-2; v_gene: TRBV5-4; CDR3nt: TGTGCCAGCAGTTCCAGACAAGTTGGCGGGGAGCTGTTTTTT; CDR3aa: CASSSRQVGGELFF
abundance: NA; d_gene: NA; j_gene: TRBJ2-6; v_gene: TRBV7-2; CDR3nt: TGTGCCAGCAGCAATATACAGGGCCCTGGGGCCAACGTCCTGACTTTC; CDR3aa: CASSNIQGPGANVLTF
abundance: few; d_gene: TRBD1; j_gene: TRBJ1-1; v_gene: TRBV5-1; CDR3nt: TGCGCCAGCAGCTCCGGACAGGGTGGCACTGAAGCTTTCTTT; CDR3aa: CASSSGQGGTEAFF
abundance: NA; d_gene: NA; j_gene: TRBJ2-5; v_gene: TRBV5-1; CDR3nt: TGCGCCAGCAGCTTGGGGGGTGTAGCGGCACAAGAGACCCAGTACTTC; CDR3aa: CASSLGGVAAQETQYF
abundance: NA; d_gene: NA; j_gene: TRBJ1-1; v_gene: TRBV7-9; CDR3nt: TGTGCCAGCAGCTTAGTAAAGGGGAAGAACACTGAAGCTTTCTTT; CDR3aa: CASSLVKGKNTEAFF
abundance: few; d_gene: TRBD1; j_gene: TRBJ2-1; v_gene: TRBV7-2; CDR3nt: TGTGCCACCTCGGGACAGGGGGGAAGTGATGAGCAGTTCTTC; CDR3aa: CATSGQGGSDEQFF
abundance: few; d_gene: NA; j_gene: TRBJ2-1; v_gene: TRBV4-1; CDR3nt: TGCGCCAGCAGCGAGCTAAACCTAGTAGCCTACAATGAGCAGTTCTTC; CDR3aa: CASSELNLVAYNEQFF
abundance: NA; d_gene: NA; j_gene: TRBJ2-3; v_gene: TRBV6-4; CDR3nt: TGTGCCAGCAGAGGAGGCGCAGCAGATACGCAGTATTTT; CDR3aa: CASRGGAADTQYF
abundance: NA; d_gene: TRBD2; j_gene: TRBJ2-2; v_gene: TRBV7-2; CDR3nt: TGTGCCAGCAGGCTGCTAGCGGAGAACACCGGGGAGCTGTTTTTT; CDR3aa: CASRLLAENTGELFF
abundance: once; d_gene: TRBD1; j_gene: TRBJ2-3; v_gene: TRBV7-2; CDR3nt: TGTGCCAGCAGCTCAACTGACAGGGTGACAGATACGCAGTATTTT; CDR3aa: CASSSTDRVTDTQYF
abundance: NA; d_gene: NA; j_gene: TRBJ2-7; v_gene: TRBV7-9; CDR3nt: TGTGCCAGCAGCGATCCCCGGGACATCGTCTCCTACGAGCAGTACTTC; CDR3aa: CASSDPRDIVSYEQYF
abundance: NA; d_gene: NA; j_gene: TRBJ2-4; v_gene: TRBV4-2; CDR3nt: TGTGCCAGCAGCCCCGAACCGGGGGCCAAAAACATTCAGTACTTC; CDR3aa: CASSPEPGAKNIQYF
abundance: NA; d_gene: TRBD1; j_gene: TRBJ2-1; v_gene: TRBV6-5; CDR3nt: TGTGCCAGCAGTTACCTACAGGGGGTGGACAATGAGCAGTTCTTC; CDR3aa: CASSYLQGVDNEQFF
abundance: few; d_gene: TRBD2; j_gene: TRBJ2-1; v_gene: TRBV19; CDR3nt: TGTGCCAGTAGTATGTATAGCGGGGGGACTGGCAATGAGCAGTTCTTC; CDR3aa: CASSMYSGGTGNEQFF
abundance: NA; d_gene: NA; j_gene: TRBJ2-3; v_gene: TRBV30; CDR3nt: TGTGCCTGGAGTGTACCAGGTAATACGCAGTATTTT; CDR3aa: CAWSVPGNTQYF
abundance: NA; d_gene: NA; j_gene: TRBJ1-2; v_gene: TRBV6-1; CDR3nt: TGTGCCAGCCTGACAGCCCCTCAAGCTAACTATGGCTACACCTTC; CDR3aa: CASLTAPQANYGYTF
abundance: NA; d_gene: NA; j_gene: TRBJ1-3; v_gene: TRBV10-3; CDR3nt: TGTGCCATCAGTGGTCCAGGGTCGAGCTCTGGAAACACCATATATTTT; CDR3aa: CAISGPGSSSGNTIYF
abundance: NA; d_gene: TRBD1; j_gene: TRBJ1-1; v_gene: TRBV29-1; CDR3nt: TGCAGCGCACTTGTTCCAGGGGGCGTTTTAGCCACTGAAGCTTTCTTT; CDR3aa: CSALVPGGVLATEAFF
abundance: once; d_gene: TRBD2; j_gene: TRBJ2-1; v_gene: TRBV9; CDR3nt: TGTGCCAGCAGCGTAGAGGTAGGACTAGACAATGAGCAGTTCTTC; CDR3aa: CASSVEVGLDNEQFF
abundance: NA; d_gene: TRBD2; j_gene: TRBJ2-2; v_gene: TRBV6-4; CDR3nt: TGTGCCAGCAGTCCTGGACTAGCGGGAGACACCGGGGAGCTGTTTTTT; CDR3aa: CASSPGLAGDTGELFF
abundance: NA; d_gene: NA; j_gene: TRBJ2-2; v_gene: TRBV5-1; CDR3nt: TGCGCCAGCAGCTCCCCGTTAGCGAGAAACACCGGGGAGCTGTTTTTT; CDR3aa: CASSSPLARNTGELFF
abundance: few; d_gene: TRBD1; j_gene: TRBJ1-2; v_gene: TRBV28; CDR3nt: TGTGCCAGCAGTCAAGGCGGGACAGGTTCCCCACACTATGGCTACACCTTC; CDR3aa: CASSQGGTGSPHYGYTF
abundance: NA; d_gene: NA; j_gene: TRBJ1-2; v_gene: TRBV10-3; CDR3nt: TGTGCCATCAGTGGGGGCCAGGCAGGGGAGAGTGGTGGCTACACCTTC; CDR3aa: CAISGGQAGESGGYTF
abundance: NA; d_gene: NA; j_gene: TRBJ1-5; v_gene: TRBV10-2; CDR3nt: TGCGCCAGCAGTCGTGACAGCCCCAATCAGCCCCAGCATTTT; CDR3aa: CASSRDSPNQPQHF
abundance: once; d_gene: NA; j_gene: TRBJ2-2; v_gene: TRBV6-1; CDR3nt: TGTGCCAGCAGTGTTTCCGGGATCACCGGGGAGCTGTTTTTT; CDR3aa: CASSVSGITGELFF
abundance: NA; d_gene: TRBD2; j_gene: TRBJ2-7; v_gene: TRBV4-1; CDR3nt: TGCGCCAGCAGCCAAAAGGGGCTAGCGGGAGTGGTCTACGAGCAGTACTTC; CDR3aa: CASSQKGLAGVVYEQYF
abundance: NA; d_gene: NA; j_gene: TRBJ2-1; v_gene: TRBV7-9; CDR3nt: TGTGCCAGCAGCTTACGGGGATCGTACAGCTCCTACAATGAGCAGTTCTTC; CDR3aa: CASSLRGSYSSYNEQFF
abundance: NA; d_gene: NA; j_gene: TRBJ1-2; v_gene: TRBV7-9; CDR3nt: TGTGCCAGCGACGAAGAGGGCAGCTATGGCTACACCTTC; CDR3aa: CASDEEGSYGYTF
abundance: once; d_gene: TRBD2; j_gene: TRBJ2-2; v_gene: TRBV25-1; CDR3nt: TGTGCCAGCAGCGCCAGGACTAGCGGGAGGGCGAACACCGGGGAGCTGTTTTTT; CDR3aa: CASSARTSGRANTGELFF
abundance: NA; d_gene: TRBD2; j_gene: TRBJ2-3; v_gene: TRBV10-3; CDR3nt: TGTGCCATCAGATCAGCGGGATTGGACGATACGCAGTATTTT; CDR3aa: CAIRSAGLDDTQYF
abundance: few; d_gene: NA; j_gene: TRBJ1-2; v_gene: TRBV4-3; CDR3nt: TGCGCCAGCAGCCAAGCATTTCAGACAAGCTATGGCTACACCTTC; CDR3aa: CASSQAFQTSYGYTF
abundance: NA; d_gene: TRBD2; j_gene: TRBJ2-1; v_gene: TRBV5-1; CDR3nt: TGCGCCACCCAAACTAGCGGGAGTTCCGATGAGCAGTTCTTC; CDR3aa: CATQTSGSSDEQFF
abundance: few; d_gene: NA; j_gene: TRBJ2-5; v_gene: TRBV5-4; CDR3nt: TGTGCCAGCAGCTTGCTCCAGGGTGGAGAGACCCAGTACTTC; CDR3aa: CASSLLQGGETQYF
abundance: few; d_gene: TRBD2; j_gene: TRBJ2-5; v_gene: TRBV6-5; CDR3nt: TGTGCCAGCAGTGGGACTAGCGGGCAAGAGACCCAGTACTTC; CDR3aa: CASSGTSGQETQYF
abundance: NA; d_gene: NA; j_gene: TRBJ2-2; v_gene: TRBV7-9; CDR3nt: TGTGCCAGCAGCTTATCGGGGGCGAACACCGGGGAGCTGTTTTTT; CDR3aa: CASSLSGANTGELFF
abundance: NA; d_gene: NA; j_gene: TRBJ1-5; v_gene: TRBV6-6; CDR3nt: TGTGCCACCGGGGGGGGACCTAGCAATCAGCCCCAGCATTTT; CDR3aa: CATGGGPSNQPQHF
abundance: few; d_gene: NA; j_gene: TRBJ2-5; v_gene: TRBV2; CDR3nt: TGTGCCAGCAGTGAAAATTCGTTGGAGACCCAGTACTTC; CDR3aa: CASSENSLETQYF
abundance: NA; d_gene: NA; j_gene: TRBJ1-5; v_gene: TRBV11-2; CDR3nt: TGTGCCAGCAGCTTGGCACCAACCCCCAATCAGCCCCAGCATTTT; CDR3aa: CASSLAPTPNQPQHF
abundance: few; d_gene: NA; j_gene: TRBJ1-4; v_gene: TRBV27; CDR3nt: TGTGCCAGCAGTTTATCGCAAGCGGCATCTGAACTGTTTTTT; CDR3aa: CASSLSQAASELFF